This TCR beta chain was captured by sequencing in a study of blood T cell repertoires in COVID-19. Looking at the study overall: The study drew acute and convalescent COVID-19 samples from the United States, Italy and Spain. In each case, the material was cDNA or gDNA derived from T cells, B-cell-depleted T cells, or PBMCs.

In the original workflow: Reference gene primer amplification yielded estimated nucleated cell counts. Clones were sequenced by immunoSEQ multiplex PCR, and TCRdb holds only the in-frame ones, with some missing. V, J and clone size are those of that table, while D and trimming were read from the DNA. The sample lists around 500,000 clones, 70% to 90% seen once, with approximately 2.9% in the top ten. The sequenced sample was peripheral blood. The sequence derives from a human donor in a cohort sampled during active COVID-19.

The DNA for the CDR3 is TGTGCCAGCAGTTACAACGCACCCGCCCGGGGGTACGAGCAGTACTTC. It yields the protein CASSYNAPARGYEQYF. This chain uses TRBV6-5 with TRBJ2-7, with a tentative D call TRBD2 (6 bases). The V gene lost 2 bases and the J gene lost 4 bases, with 18 bases spanning the gap. The CDR3 is 16 residues long. Germline V gene sequence: CDR1 MNHEY, CDR2 SVGAGI.